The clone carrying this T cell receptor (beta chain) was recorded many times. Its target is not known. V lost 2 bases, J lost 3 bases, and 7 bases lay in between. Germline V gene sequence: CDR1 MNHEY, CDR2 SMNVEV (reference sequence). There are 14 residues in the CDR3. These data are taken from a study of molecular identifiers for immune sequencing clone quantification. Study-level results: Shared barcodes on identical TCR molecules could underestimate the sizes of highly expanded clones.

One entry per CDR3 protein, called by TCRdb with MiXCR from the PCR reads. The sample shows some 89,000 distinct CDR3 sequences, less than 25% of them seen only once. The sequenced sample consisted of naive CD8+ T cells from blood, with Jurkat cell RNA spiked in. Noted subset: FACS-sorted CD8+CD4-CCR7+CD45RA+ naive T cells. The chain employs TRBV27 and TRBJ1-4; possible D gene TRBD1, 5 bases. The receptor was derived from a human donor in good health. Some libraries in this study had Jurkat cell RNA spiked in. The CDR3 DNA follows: TGTGCCAGCAGTTTAGGAGGGGCTAATGAAAAACTGTTTTTT. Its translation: CASSLGGANEKLFF.